This T cell receptor beta chain derives from a study of regulatory T cells in long-lasting Graves disease. Study-wide points: Persistent disease preferred TRBV28, TRBJ1-2 and TRBJ2-5.

In building TCR beta libraries, iRepertoire HTBI primers were used together with Arm-PCR of CDR3 regions. TCRdb reprocessed the multiplex PCR reads with MiXCR, giving one entry per CDR3 protein. The table records roughly 430,000 distinct CDR3 sequences, over 15% of them present only once. V trimming: 3 bases; J trimming: 6 bases; junction bases outside the gene matches: 7. This CDR3 comprises 15 residues. Germline lookup yields CDR1 SGDLS and CDR2 YYNGEE. Time point of the sample: newly diagnosed GD, antithyroid drugs for less than 3 months. PBMC-extracted RNA yielded the TCR library. This clonotype was counted a few times. Its target is not known. The same specimen was also included in a second study, on T cells in Graves' hyperthyroidism and ophthalmopathy.

This TCR derives from a woman aged 25 to 45 with Graves disease. This material consisted of peripheral blood mononuclear cells (PBMCs), taken at new diagnosis, from a patient treated with antithyroid drugs. The rearrangement links TRBV9 to TRBJ2-1, with 9 bases that match TRBD2. CDR3 residues: CASSAAGGPGNEQFF. DNA of the CDR3: TGTGCCAGCAGCGCTGCGGGAGGGCCAGGCAATGAGCAGTTCTTC.